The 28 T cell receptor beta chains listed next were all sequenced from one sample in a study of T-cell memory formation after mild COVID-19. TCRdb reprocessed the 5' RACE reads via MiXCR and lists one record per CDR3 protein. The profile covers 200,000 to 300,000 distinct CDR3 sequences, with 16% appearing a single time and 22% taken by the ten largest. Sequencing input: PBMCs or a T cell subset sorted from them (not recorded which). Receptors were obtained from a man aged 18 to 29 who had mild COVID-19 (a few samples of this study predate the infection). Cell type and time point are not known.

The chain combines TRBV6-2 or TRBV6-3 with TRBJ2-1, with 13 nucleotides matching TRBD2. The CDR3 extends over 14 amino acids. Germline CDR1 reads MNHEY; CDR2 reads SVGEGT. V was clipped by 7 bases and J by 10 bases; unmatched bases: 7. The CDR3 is CASTLLAGGNEQFF. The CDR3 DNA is TGTGCCAGCACCCTACTAGCGGGGGGGAACGAGCAGTTCTTC.

The CDR3 DNA reads TGTGCCAGCAGAGACAGAGTACCCGCAACTAATGAAAAACTGTTTTTT. Protein product: CASRDRVPATNEKLFF. The rearrangement joins TRBV2 to TRBJ1-4; tentatively, D is TRBD1 (5 bases). The V and J ends lost 6 bases and 0 bases respectively, with 14 bases between them. The CDR3 has 16 residues. Germline V gives CDR1 SNHLY, CDR2 FYNNEI.

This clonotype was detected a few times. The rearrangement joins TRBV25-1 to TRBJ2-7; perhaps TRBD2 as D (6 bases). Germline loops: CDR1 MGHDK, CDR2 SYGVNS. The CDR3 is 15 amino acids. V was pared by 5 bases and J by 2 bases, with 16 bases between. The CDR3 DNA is TGTGCCAGCAGTCCCGGGGCGGGGCCTACCTACGAGCAGTACTTC. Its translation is CASSPGAGPTYEQYF.

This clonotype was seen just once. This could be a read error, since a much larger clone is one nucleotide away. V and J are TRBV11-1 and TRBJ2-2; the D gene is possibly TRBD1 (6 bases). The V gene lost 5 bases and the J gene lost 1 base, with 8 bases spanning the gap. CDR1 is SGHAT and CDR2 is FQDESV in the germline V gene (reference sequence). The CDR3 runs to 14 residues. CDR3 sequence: CASSRDMNTGELFF. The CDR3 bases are TGTGCCAGCAGCCGGGACATGAACACCGGGGAGCTGTTTTTT.

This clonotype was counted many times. The CDR3 sequence is CASGGTFSYEQYF. Written as DNA, the CDR3 is TGTGCCAGCGGCGGGACATTCTCCTACGAGCAGTACTTC. The chain combines TRBV2 with TRBJ2-7; D is perhaps TRBD1 or TRBD2 (6 bases each). The V gene's germline CDR1 is SNHLY and CDR2 FYNNEI. Trimming left V 8 bases short and J 0 bases short, with 11 bases between. The CDR3 is 13 residues long.

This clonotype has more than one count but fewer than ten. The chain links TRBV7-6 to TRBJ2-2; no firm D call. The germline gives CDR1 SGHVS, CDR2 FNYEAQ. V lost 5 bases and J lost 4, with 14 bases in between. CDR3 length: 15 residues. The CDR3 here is CASSPRPGPTGELFF. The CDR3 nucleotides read TGTGCCAGCAGCCCCAGACCGGGTCCCACCGGGGAGCTGTTTTTT.

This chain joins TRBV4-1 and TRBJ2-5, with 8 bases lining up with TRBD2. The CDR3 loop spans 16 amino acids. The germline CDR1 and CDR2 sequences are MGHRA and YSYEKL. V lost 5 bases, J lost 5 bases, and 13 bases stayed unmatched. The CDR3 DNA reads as TGCGCCAGCAGCGCAAGCATAACTAGCGGCTTGGAGACCCAGTACTTC. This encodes CASSASITSGLETQYF.

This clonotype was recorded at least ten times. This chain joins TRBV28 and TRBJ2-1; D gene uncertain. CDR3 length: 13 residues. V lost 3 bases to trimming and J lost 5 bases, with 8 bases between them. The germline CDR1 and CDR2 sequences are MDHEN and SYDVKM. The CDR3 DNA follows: TGTGCCAGCAGTTTCCTGGCTAACAATGAGCAGTTCTTC. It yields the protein CASSFLANNEQFF.

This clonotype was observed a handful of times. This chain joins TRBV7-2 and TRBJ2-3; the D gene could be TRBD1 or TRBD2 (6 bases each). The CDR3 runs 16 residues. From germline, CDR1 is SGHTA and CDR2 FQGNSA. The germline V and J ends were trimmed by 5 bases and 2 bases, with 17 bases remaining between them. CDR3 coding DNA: TGTGCCAGCAGCATAATAGGGGGGACTGACACAGATACGCAGTATTTT. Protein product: CASSIIGGTDTDTQYF. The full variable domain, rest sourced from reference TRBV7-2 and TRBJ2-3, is GAGVSQSPSNKVTEKGKDVELRCDPISGHTALYWYRQSLGQGLEFLIYFQGNSAPDKSGLPSDRFSAERTGGSVSTLTIQRTQQEDSAVYLCASSIIGGTDTDTQYFGPGTRLTVL.

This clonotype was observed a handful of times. Here the CDR3 DNA reads TGCGCCAGCAGCCCCTCTGTAGCGGATATTCTCAAAAACATTCAGTACTTC. This translates into CASSPSVADILKNIQYF. V usage is TRBV4-3 and J usage is TRBJ2-4, with a possible D match to TRBD2 (6 bases). Per the germline V gene, CDR1 is LGHNA and CDR2 is YSLEER. This CDR3 has 17 residues. Trimming took off 4 bases at V and 3 bases at J, with 19 bases between the two ends.

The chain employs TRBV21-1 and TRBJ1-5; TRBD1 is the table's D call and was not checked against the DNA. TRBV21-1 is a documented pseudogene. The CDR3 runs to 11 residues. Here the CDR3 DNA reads TGTGCCAGCAACCCTCCGGGACCCCAGCATTTT. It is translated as CASNPPGPQHF.

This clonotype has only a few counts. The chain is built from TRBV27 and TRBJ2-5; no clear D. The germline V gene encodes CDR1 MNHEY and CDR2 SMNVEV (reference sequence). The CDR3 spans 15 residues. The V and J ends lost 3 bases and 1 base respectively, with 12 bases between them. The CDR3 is CASSFRLTPQETQYF. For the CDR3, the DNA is TGTGCCAGCAGTTTTCGTCTCACACCCCAAGAGACCCAGTACTTC.

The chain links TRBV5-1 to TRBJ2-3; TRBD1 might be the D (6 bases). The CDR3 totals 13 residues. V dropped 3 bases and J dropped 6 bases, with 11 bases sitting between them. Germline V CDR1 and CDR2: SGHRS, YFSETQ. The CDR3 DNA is TGCGCCAGCAGCTCGCCCACAGGGGATACGCAGTATTTT. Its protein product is CASSSPTGDTQYF.

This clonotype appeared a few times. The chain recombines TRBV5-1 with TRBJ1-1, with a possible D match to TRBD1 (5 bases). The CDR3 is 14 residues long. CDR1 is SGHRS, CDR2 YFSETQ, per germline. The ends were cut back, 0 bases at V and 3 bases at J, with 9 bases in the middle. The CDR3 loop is CASSLGRGDTEAFF. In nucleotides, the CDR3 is TGCGCCAGCAGCTTGGGGAGAGGGGACACTGAAGCTTTCTTT.

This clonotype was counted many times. The CDR3 sequence: CASSLGAGYYEQYV. CDR3 nucleotide sequence: TGCGCCAGCAGCTTGGGGGCAGGGTACTACGAGCAGTACGTC. This chain links TRBV5-1 with TRBJ2-7; D possibly corresponds to TRBD1 (5 bases). Germline lookup yields CDR1 SGHRS and CDR2 YFSETQ. The CDR3 covers 14 residues. Trimming removed 0 bases from V and 3 bases from J, with 10 bases in between.

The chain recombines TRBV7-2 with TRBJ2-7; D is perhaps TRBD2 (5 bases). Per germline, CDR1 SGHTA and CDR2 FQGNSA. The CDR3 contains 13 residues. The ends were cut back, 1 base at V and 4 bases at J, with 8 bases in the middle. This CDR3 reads CASSLDSGYEQYF. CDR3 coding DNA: TGTGCCAGCAGCTTAGATTCGGGGTACGAGCAGTACTTC.

The CDR3 nucleotides read TGTGCCAGCAGTTGGAGGGCACAAGAGACCCAGTACTTC. Its translation is CASSWRAQETQYF. This rearrangement joins TRBV12-3 or TRBV12-4 to TRBJ2-5, with D maybe TRBD2 (6 bases). The V end lost 4 bases, the J end lost 2 bases, and 8 bases lay between the germline ends. This CDR3 has 13 amino acids.

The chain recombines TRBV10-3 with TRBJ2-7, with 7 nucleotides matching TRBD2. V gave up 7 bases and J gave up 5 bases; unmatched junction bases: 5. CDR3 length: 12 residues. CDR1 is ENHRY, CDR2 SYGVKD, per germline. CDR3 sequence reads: CAIKTSDDEQYF. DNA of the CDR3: TGTGCCATCAAAACTAGCGATGACGAGCAGTACTTC.

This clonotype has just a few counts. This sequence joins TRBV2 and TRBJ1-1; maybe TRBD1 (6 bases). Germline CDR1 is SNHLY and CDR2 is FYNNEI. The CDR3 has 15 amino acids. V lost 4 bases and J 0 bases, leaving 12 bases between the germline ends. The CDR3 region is CASSGGTYMNTEAFF. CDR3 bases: TGTGCCAGCAGTGGGGGGACATATATGAACACTGAAGCTTTCTTT.

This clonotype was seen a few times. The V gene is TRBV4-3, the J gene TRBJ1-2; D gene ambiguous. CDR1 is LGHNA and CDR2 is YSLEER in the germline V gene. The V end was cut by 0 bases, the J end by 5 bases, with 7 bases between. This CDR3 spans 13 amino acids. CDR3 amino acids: CASSQDEGYGYTF. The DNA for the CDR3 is TGCGCCAGCAGCCAAGATGAAGGGTATGGCTACACCTTC.

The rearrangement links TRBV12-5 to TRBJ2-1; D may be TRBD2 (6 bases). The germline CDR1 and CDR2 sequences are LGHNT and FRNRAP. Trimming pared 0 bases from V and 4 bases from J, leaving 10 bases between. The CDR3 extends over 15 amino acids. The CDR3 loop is CASGLVLGGYNEQFF. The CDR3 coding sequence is TGTGCTAGTGGTTTGGTACTCGGGGGTTACAATGAGCAGTTCTTC.

The CDR3 region is CARNDRAETQYF. In DNA form, the CDR3 reads TGTGCCAGAAACGACAGGGCGGAGACCCAGTACTTC. The rearrangement uses TRBV2 and TRBJ2-5, with 7 bases identical to TRBD1. The V and J ends lost 9 bases and 5 bases, in that order; junction bases with no gene match: 6. CDR1 and CDR2 (germline): SNHLY, FYNNEI. This CDR3 is 12 amino acids long.

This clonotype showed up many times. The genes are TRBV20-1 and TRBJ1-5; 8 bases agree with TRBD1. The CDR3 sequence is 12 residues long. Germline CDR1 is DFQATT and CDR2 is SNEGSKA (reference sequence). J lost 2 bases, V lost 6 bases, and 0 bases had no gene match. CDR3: CSAQGGNQPQHF. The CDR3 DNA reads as TGCAGTGCACAGGGGGGCAATCAGCCCCAGCATTTT.

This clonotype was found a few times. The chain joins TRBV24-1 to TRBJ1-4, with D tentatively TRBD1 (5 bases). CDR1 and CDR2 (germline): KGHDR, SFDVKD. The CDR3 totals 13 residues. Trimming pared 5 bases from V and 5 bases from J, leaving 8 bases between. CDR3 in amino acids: CATSAGGNEKLFF. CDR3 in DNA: TGTGCCACCAGTGCCGGGGGGAATGAAAAACTGTTTTTT.

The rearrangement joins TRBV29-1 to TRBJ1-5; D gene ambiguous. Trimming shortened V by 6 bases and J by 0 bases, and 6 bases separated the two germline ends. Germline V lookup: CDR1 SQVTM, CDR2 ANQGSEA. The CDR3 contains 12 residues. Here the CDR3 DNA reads TGCAGCGTGAGAGGTAGCAATCAGCCCCAGCATTTT. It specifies CSVRGSNQPQHF.

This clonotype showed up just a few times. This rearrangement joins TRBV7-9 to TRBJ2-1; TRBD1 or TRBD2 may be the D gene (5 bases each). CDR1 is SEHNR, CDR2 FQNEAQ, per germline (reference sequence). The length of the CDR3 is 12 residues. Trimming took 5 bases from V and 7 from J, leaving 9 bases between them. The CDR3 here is CASSHGGNEQFF. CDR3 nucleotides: TGTGCCAGCAGCCATGGGGGTAATGAGCAGTTCTTC.

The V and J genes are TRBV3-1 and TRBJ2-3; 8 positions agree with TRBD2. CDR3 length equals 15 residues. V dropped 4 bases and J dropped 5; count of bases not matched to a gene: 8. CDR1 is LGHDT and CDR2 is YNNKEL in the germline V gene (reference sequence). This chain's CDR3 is CASSPGAGAGDTQYF. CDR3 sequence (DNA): TGTGCCAGCAGCCCGGGAGCGGGGGCTGGAGATACGCAGTATTTT.

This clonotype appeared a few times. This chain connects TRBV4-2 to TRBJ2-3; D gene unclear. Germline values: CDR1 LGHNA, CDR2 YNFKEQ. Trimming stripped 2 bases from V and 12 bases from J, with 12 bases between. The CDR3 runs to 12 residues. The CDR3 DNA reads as TGTGCCAGCAGCCAACCTGGACCCTTCCAGTATTTT. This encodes CASSQPGPFQYF.